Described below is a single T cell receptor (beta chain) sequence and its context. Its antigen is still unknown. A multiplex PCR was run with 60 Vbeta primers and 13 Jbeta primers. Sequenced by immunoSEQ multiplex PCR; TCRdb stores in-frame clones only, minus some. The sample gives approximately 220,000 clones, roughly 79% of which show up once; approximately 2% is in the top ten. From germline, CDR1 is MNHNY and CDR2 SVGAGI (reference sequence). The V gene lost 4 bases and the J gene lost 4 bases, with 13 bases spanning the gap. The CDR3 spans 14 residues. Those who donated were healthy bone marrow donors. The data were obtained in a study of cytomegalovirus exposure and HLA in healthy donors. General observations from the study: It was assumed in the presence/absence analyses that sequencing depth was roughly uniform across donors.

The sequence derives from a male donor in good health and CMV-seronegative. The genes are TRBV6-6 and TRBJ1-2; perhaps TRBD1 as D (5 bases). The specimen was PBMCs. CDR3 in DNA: TGTGCCAGCAGTTTCCCCACAGGTTCCTATGGCTACACCTTC. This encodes CASSFPTGSYGYTF.